These 27 T cell receptor beta chains share one sample of origin, sequenced in a study of T cells after yellow fever vaccination. TCRdb reprocessed the 5' RACE reads with MiXCR, giving one entry per CDR3 protein. The sample lists some 560,000 distinct CDR3 sequences, approximately 16% seen once, with 15% to 20% in the top ten. The input for sequencing was PBMCs, taken roughly 5 days after the first yellow fever vaccination. The receptors stem from a man aged 18 to 30 who received the YFV17D yellow fever vaccine.

This clonotype was counted only a few times. The J gene is TRBJ1-6, the V gene TRBV28; D remains ambiguous. There are 16 residues in the CDR3. V lost 5 bases to trimming and J lost 5 bases, with 16 bases between them. The germline V gene encodes CDR1 MDHEN and CDR2 SYDVKM. The DNA for the CDR3 is TGTGCCAGCAGTCCCGCGGAGGGTAGAGATAATTCACCCCTCCACTTT. It encodes CASSPAEGRDNSPLHF. Based on the CDR3 plus reference TRBV28 and TRBJ1-6, the full variable domain is DVKVTQSSRYLVKRTGEKVFLECVQDMDHENMFWYRQDPGLGLRLIYFSYDVKMKEKGDIPEGYSVSREKKERFSLILESASTNQTSMYLCASSPAEGRDNSPLHFGNGTRLTVT.

The J gene is TRBJ2-5, the V gene TRBV2; 7 bases are shared with TRBD1. The CDR3 contains 12 residues. Germline V gene data show CDR1 as SNHLY and CDR2 as FYNNEI. Unmatched junction bases numbered 3, after V lost 6 bases and J lost 5 bases. The CDR3 loop reads CASREQGETQYF. CDR3 nucleotides: TGTGCCAGCAGGGAACAGGGGGAGACCCAGTACTTC. Filled out from reference TRBV2 and TRBJ2-5, the complete variable domain reads EPEVTQTPSHQVTQMGQEVILRCVPISNHLYFYWYRQILGQKVEFLVSFYNNEISEKSEIFDDQFSVERPDGSNFTLKIRSTKLEDSAMYFCASREQGETQYFGPGTRLLVL.

This clonotype was seen a handful of times. The chain joins TRBV24-1 to TRBJ2-1; D possibly corresponds to TRBD2 (6 bases). There are 14 residues in the CDR3. Germline CDR1 KGHDR, CDR2 SFDVKD. V was shortened by 7 bases and J by 0 bases, with 9 bases between the two germline ends. The CDR3 sequence: CATSVADSYNEQFF. The CDR3 bases are TGTGCCACCAGCGTAGCGGACTCCTACAATGAGCAGTTCTTC.

This clonotype was detected a few times. The chain couples TRBV7-8 to TRBJ2-7; 7 bases align to TRBD1. Germline V gene data show CDR1 as SGHVS and CDR2 as FQNEAQ. Trimming cost V 1 base and J 2 bases; bases outside gene matches: 8. This CDR3 spans 16 amino acids. The CDR3 DNA reads TGTGCCAGCAGCTTAGAAGCTGACAGGGTGACCTACGAGCAGTACTTC. Protein: CASSLEADRVTYEQYF.

The V and J genes are TRBV28 and TRBJ1-5; 9 bases align to TRBD1. CDR3 size: 13 residues. Germline V gene lookup returns CDR1 MDHEN and CDR2 SYDVKM. V gave up 5 bases and J gave up 8 bases; unmatched junction bases: 4. In DNA form, the CDR3 reads TGTGCCAGCAGTCAACAGGGGGCTAAGCCCCAGCATTTT. Translation: CASSQQGAKPQHF.

This chain joins TRBV28 and TRBJ2-7; tentatively, D is TRBD1 (6 bases). Germline CDR1 is MDHEN and CDR2 is SYDVKM. Trimming shortened V by 5 bases and J by 2 bases, and 13 bases separated the two germline ends. The CDR3 sequence is 14 residues long. The CDR3 protein is CASSPPTGAYEQYV. Here the CDR3 DNA reads TGTGCCAGCAGTCCGCCGACAGGAGCCTACGAGCAGTACGTC.

The V call is TRBV7-2, the J call TRBJ2-3; D not resolved. The CDR3 spans 14 residues. Between the trimmed V and J ends, which lost 5 bases and 2 bases, there was a span of 11 bases. The germline gives CDR1 SGHTA, CDR2 FQGNSA. CDR3 nucleotides: TGTGCCAGCAGCCGGCCCTATTCCACAGATACGCAGTATTTT. Its protein is CASSRPYSTDTQYF. The entire variable domain, with the rest obtained from reference TRBV7-2 and TRBJ2-3, is as follows: GAGVSQSPSNKVTEKGKDVELRCDPISGHTALYWYRQSLGQGLEFLIYFQGNSAPDKSGLPSDRFSAERTGGSVSTLTIQRTQQEDSAVYLCASSRPYSTDTQYFGPGTRLTVL.

This chain joins TRBV11-2 and TRBJ2-3; unclear D gene. V shed 5 bases and J shed 4 bases, with 22 bases lying between them. The CDR3 runs 17 residues. The germline V gene has CDR1 SGHAT and CDR2 FQNNGV. The CDR3 protein is CASSPSTTVAEADTQYF. The CDR3 region has the DNA TGTGCCAGCAGCCCTTCTACGACCGTGGCCGAGGCAGATACGCAGTATTTT.

The table lists this clonotype with a few counts. The rearrangement uses TRBV20-1 and TRBJ2-3; D may be TRBD1 or TRBD2 (5 bases each). V was cut by 2 bases and J by 1 base, with 19 bases left in between. The CDR3 sequence is 17 residues long. Germline V lookup: CDR1 DFQATT, CDR2 SNEGSKA (reference sequence). DNA of the CDR3: TGCAGTGCTAGAAATCCGGGACGCCGAAGGGGCACAGATACGCAGTATTTT. It translates to CSARNPGRRRGTDTQYF.

The chain couples TRBV11-2 to TRBJ2-7; TRBD2 matches 9 bases. Germline V lookup: CDR1 SGHAT, CDR2 FQNNGV. Trimming removed 7 bases from V and 6 bases from J; junction bases left unmatched: 7. The CDR3 covers 13 residues. The CDR3 DNA follows: TGTGCCAGCACCCTAGCGGGGCTTGCCGAGCAGTACTTC. Encoded protein: CASTLAGLAEQYF.

This clonotype was counted ten times or more. This chain uses TRBV20-1 with TRBJ2-2; D unclear. There are 15 residues in the CDR3. Per the germline V gene, CDR1 is DFQATT and CDR2 is SNEGSKA (reference sequence). V was trimmed by 0 bases and J by 0 bases, leaving 8 bases between them. CDR3 DNA: TGCAGTGCTAGAGATCCCCAATCGAACACCGGGGAGCTGTTTTTT. Its protein product is CSARDPQSNTGELFF.

This clonotype appeared a few times. J is TRBJ2-1 and V is TRBV7-2, with D tentatively TRBD1 (6 bases). CDR3 length: 13 residues. CDR1 SGHTA and CDR2 FQGNSA come from the germline V gene. V was trimmed by 4 bases and J by 10 bases, leaving 14 bases between them. The CDR3 protein is CASSSQGFGEQFF. DNA for the CDR3: TGTGCCAGCAGCTCACAGGGTTTTGGGGAGCAGTTCTTC.

This clonotype was recorded a few times. The rearrangement joins TRBV29-1 to TRBJ1-2, with D tentatively TRBD1 (6 bases). CDR3 size: 12 residues. Germline lookup yields CDR1 SQVTM and CDR2 ANQGSEA. V lost 4 bases to trimming and J lost 5 bases, with 11 bases between them. As DNA, the CDR3 is TGCAGCGTTGCTTTGGGGGCTTATGGCTACACCTTC. Its protein product is CSVALGAYGYTF.

A few counts support this clonotype. This chain joins TRBV6-5 and TRBJ2-4; D gene unclear. Germline V gene lookup returns CDR1 MNHEY and CDR2 SVGAGI. The ends were cut back, 2 bases at V and 3 bases at J, with 11 bases in the middle. The CDR3 contains 15 residues. CDR3 bases: TGTGCCAGCAGTTACACCTTTCTCAGCAAAAACATTCAGTACTTC. Protein sequence: CASSYTFLSKNIQYF.

The chain carries TRBV7-8 and TRBJ2-7; D remains ambiguous. The CDR3 totals 12 residues. V dropped 7 bases and J dropped 6 bases, with 13 bases sitting between them. Germline V lookup: CDR1 SGHVS, CDR2 FQNEAQ. DNA of the CDR3: TGTGCCAGCACCCGACCTGGGGTCGAGCAGTACTTC. Encoded protein: CASTRPGVEQYF.

A few counts support this clonotype. The chain links TRBV15 to TRBJ2-3; 9 nucleotides agree with TRBD1. V lost 0 bases and J lost 2; bases outside the gene matches: 6. CDR1 and CDR2 from the germline V gene are LNHNV and YYDKDF (reference sequence). CDR3 length: 17 amino acids. CDR3 residues: CATSRDAGTGFTDTQYF. CDR3 coding DNA: TGTGCCACCAGCAGAGACGCAGGGACAGGGTTCACAGATACGCAGTATTTT.

In this sample, this clonotype turned up a few times. This chain uses TRBV12-3 or TRBV12-4 with TRBJ2-5; D remains ambiguous. The CDR3 has 14 amino acids. With 4 bases removed from V and 7 bases from J, the gap between germline ends came to 16 bases. CDR3 nucleotides: TGTGCCAGCAGTTCCCCAGGTCTAAACCGGACCCAGTACTTC. Translated: CASSSPGLNRTQYF.

CDR3 in DNA: TGTGCCAGCAGCCTCTACAGGGGTTTACACTACGAGCAGTACTTC. This gives the protein CASSLYRGLHYEQYF. The chain carries TRBV6-1 and TRBJ2-7, with 7 bases matching TRBD1. CDR3 length: 15 residues. Germline V gene sequence: CDR1 MNHNS, CDR2 SASEGT. Germline trimming cut 6 bases from V and 3 bases from J; bases unmatched to any gene: 11.

In nucleotides, the CDR3 is TGCAGCGTGAGATCGGATACGCAGTATTTT. As protein: CSVRSDTQYF. The chain links TRBV29-1 to TRBJ2-3; no clear D gene. The length of the CDR3 is 10 residues. The V end lost 6 bases, the J end lost 6 bases, and 7 bases lay between the germline ends. CDR1 and CDR2 from the germline V gene are SQVTM and ANQGSEA.

This clonotype was detected only a few times. The chain carries TRBV7-9 and TRBJ2-5; D is unresolved. CDR1 is SEHNR and CDR2 is FQNEAQ in the germline V gene (reference sequence). V lost 1 base and J 7 bases, leaving 16 bases between the germline ends. This CDR3 has 15 residues. The CDR3 sequence: CASSLDGRLARTQYF. The CDR3 region has the DNA TGTGCCAGCAGCTTAGATGGTCGGCTCGCCAGGACCCAGTACTTC.

This chain uses TRBV20-1 with TRBJ2-3; 10 nucleotides agree with TRBD2. This CDR3 has 18 amino acids. After removal of 0 bases from V and 2 bases from J, the junction contained 11 bases not matched to a gene. The V gene's germline CDR1 is DFQATT and CDR2 SNEGSKA (reference sequence). CDR3 loop: CSARDLRASGGNTDTQYF. The CDR3 DNA reads as TGCAGTGCTAGAGATCTTCGGGCTAGCGGGGGAAACACAGATACGCAGTATTTT.

This chain's CDR3 is CASRVAGGRADTQYF. CDR3 DNA sequence: TGTGCCAGCAGAGTAGCGGGGGGGCGAGCAGATACGCAGTATTTT. This chain connects TRBV12-3 or TRBV12-4 to TRBJ2-3; 11 nucleotides line up with TRBD2. Trimming at V came to 6 bases and at J to 4 bases, leaving 6 bases not matched to a gene. This CDR3 contains 15 residues.

The genes are TRBV12-3 or TRBV12-4 and TRBJ1-3, with D hard to call. There are 13 residues in the CDR3. The ends were cut back, 10 bases at V and 0 bases at J, with 10 bases in the middle. CDR3 DNA sequence: TGTGCCACCGGACTAAGCTCTGGAAACACCATATATTTT. This sequence encodes CATGLSSGNTIYF.

In this sample, this clonotype turned up a few times. The chain couples TRBV7-2 to TRBJ2-7; a weak D match, TRBD1 (6 bases). The CDR3 has 13 residues. V was cut by 4 bases and J by 3 bases, with 10 bases left in between. CDR1 SGHTA and CDR2 FQGNSA come from the germline V gene. The DNA for the CDR3 is TGTGCCAGCAGCTCAGGGGTTGGCTACGAGCAGTACGTC. Translation gives CASSSGVGYEQYV.

In its sample, this clonotype was seen many times. The chain joins TRBV3-1 to TRBJ1-2; D uncertain. The CDR3 is 15 residues long. Germline CDR1 is LGHDT and CDR2 is YNNKEL (reference sequence). V was pared by 3 bases and J by 2 bases, with 13 bases between. CDR3 amino acids: CASSHPGVTNYGYTF. The CDR3 DNA follows: TGTGCCAGCAGCCACCCAGGAGTAACCAACTATGGCTACACCTTC.

With respect to this clonotype: The junction does not match germline at one end; this may be a read error. V gene TRBV7-3 combines with J gene TRBJ1-1, with unresolved D. The CDR3 extends over 15 amino acids. CDR1 is SGHTA and CDR2 is FQGTGA in the germline V gene. The CDR3: CASSLSSALNTEVFF. DNA for the CDR3: TGTGCCAGCAGCTTAAGTTCGGCTTTGAACACTGAAGTTTTCTTT.

This clonotype appeared a few times. The chain links TRBV19 to TRBJ1-1; 7 bases fit TRBD1. Germline V gene lookup returns CDR1 LNHDA and CDR2 SQIVND (reference sequence). With 1 base clipped from V and 7 bases from J, the junction kept 3 bases outside the gene matches. The CDR3 sequence is 13 residues long. Here the CDR3 DNA reads TGTGCCAGTAGTATAGCGGGACAGAATGAAGCTTTCTTT. Amino acids: CASSIAGQNEAFF. Complete variable domain (other parts from reference TRBV19 and TRBJ1-1): DGGITQSPKYLFRKEGQNVTLSCEQNLNHDAMYWYRQDPGQGLRLIYYSQIVNDFQKGDIAEGYSVSREKKESFPLTVTSAQKNPTAFYLCASSIAGQNEAFFGQGTRLTVV.